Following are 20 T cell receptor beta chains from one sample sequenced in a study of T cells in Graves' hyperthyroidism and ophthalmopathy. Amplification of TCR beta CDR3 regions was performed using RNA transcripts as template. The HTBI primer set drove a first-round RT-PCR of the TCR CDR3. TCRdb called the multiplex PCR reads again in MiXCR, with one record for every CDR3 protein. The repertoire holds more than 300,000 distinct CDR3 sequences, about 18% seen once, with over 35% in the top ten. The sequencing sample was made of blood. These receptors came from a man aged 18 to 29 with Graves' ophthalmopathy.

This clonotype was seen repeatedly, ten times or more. CDR3 bases: TGTGCCAGCAGCCCAGCGAACACCGGGGAGCTGTTTTTT. Translating it yields CASSPANTGELFF. The chain joins TRBV5-8 to TRBJ2-2, with unresolved D. The CDR3 is 13 amino acids. CDR1 and CDR2 from the germline V gene are SGHTS and YDEGEE. V lost 4 bases, J lost 0 bases, and 4 bases lay in between.

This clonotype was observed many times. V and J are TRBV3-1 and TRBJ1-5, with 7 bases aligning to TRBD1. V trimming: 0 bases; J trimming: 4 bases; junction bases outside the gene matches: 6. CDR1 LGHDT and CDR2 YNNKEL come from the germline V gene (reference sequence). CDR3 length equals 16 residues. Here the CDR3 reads CASSQDLDRENQPQHF. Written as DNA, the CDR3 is TGTGCCAGCAGCCAAGATTTAGACAGGGAGAATCAGCCCCAGCATTTT.

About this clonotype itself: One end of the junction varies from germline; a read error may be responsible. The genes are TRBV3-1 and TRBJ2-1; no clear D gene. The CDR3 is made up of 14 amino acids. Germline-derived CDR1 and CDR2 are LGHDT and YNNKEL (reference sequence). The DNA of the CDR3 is TGTGCCGGCAGCCAAGAAATCCGAAACAATGGGCAGTTCTTC. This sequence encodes CAGSQEIRNNGQFF.

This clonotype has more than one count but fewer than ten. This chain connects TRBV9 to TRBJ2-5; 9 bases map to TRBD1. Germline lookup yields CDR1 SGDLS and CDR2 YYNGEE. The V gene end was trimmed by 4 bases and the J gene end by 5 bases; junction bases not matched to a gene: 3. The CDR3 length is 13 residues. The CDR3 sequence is CASSQQGAETQYF. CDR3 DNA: TGTGCCAGCAGCCAACAGGGGGCCGAGACCCAGTACTTC.

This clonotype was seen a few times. CDR3 nucleotide sequence: TGTGCCAGCAGCCAAGGAACAGGGCTCGTCTATGGCTACACCTTC. Residues: CASSQGTGLVYGYTF. V usage is TRBV14 and J usage is TRBJ1-2, with D perhaps matching TRBD1 (6 bases). The germline V gene encodes CDR1 SGHDN and CDR2 FVKESK. V shed 1 base and J shed 4 bases, with 13 bases lying between them. This CDR3 comprises 15 residues.

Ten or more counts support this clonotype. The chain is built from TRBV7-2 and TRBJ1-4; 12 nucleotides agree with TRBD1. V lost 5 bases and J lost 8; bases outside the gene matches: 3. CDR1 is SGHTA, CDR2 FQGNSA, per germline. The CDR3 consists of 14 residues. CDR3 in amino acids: CASSRDRGQEKLFF. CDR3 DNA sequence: TGTGCCAGCAGCCGGGACAGGGGGCAAGAAAAACTGTTTTTT.

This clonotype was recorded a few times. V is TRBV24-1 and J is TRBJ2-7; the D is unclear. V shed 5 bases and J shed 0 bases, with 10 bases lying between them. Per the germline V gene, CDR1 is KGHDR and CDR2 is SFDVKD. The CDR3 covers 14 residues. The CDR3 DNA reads TGTGCCACCAGTGTATCGGGCCACTCCTACGAGCAGTACTTC. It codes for CATSVSGHSYEQYF.

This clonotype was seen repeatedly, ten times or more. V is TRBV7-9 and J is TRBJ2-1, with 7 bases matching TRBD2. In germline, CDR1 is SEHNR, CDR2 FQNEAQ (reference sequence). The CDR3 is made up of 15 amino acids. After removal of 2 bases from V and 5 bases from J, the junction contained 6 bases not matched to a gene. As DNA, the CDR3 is TGTGCCAGCAGCTTAACATGGGACTATAACAATGAGCAGTTCTTC. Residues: CASSLTWDYNNEQFF.

The CDR3, as DNA: TGTGCCAGCAGCCAAGAATGGCCACAGGGGTACGAGCAGTACTTC. Translating it yields CASSQEWPQGYEQYF. The chain recombines TRBV14 with TRBJ2-7, with 7 positions matching TRBD1. CDR3 length equals 15 residues. V dropped 0 bases and J dropped 4; count of bases not matched to a gene: 6. CDR1 and CDR2 (germline): SGHDN, FVKESK.

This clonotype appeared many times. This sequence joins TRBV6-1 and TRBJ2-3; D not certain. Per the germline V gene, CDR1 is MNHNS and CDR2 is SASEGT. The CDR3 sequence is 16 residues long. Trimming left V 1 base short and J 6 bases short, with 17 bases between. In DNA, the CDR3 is TGTGCCAGCAGTGAAGTGTGGGCAAACAGTGGCGATACGCAGTATTTT. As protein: CASSEVWANSGDTQYF.

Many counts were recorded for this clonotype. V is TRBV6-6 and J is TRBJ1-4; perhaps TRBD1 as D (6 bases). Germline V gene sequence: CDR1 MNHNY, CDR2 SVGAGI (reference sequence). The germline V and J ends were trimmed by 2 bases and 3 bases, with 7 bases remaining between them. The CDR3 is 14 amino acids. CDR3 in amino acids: CASSYEGANEKLFF. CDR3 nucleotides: TGTGCCAGCAGTTACGAGGGGGCTAATGAAAAACTGTTTTTT.

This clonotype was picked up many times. CDR3 amino acids: CASSFWGGAEDTQYF. CDR3 DNA: TGTGCCAGCAGCTTTTGGGGGGGAGCTGAAGATACGCAGTATTTT. The chain has TRBV11-3 and TRBJ2-3; 7 bases align to TRBD2. The V gene end was trimmed by 3 bases and the J gene end by 5 bases; junction bases not matched to a gene: 8. The CDR3 loop spans 15 amino acids. Germline V lookup: CDR1 SGHNT, CDR2 YENEEA.

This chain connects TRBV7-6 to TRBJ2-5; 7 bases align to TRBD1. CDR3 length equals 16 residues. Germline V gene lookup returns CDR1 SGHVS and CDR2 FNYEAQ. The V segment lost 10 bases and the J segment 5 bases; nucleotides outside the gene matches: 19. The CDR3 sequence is CATSDPRGRGLETQYF. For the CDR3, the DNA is TGTGCCACCAGTGACCCACGCGGTAGGGGGCTGGAGACCCAGTACTTC.

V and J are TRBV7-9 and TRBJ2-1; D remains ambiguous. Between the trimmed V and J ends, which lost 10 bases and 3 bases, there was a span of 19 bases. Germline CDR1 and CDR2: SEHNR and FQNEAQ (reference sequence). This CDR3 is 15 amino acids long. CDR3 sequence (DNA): TGTGCCATGGTCGATGAGCAGATGAACTACAATGAGCAGTTCTTC. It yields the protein CAMVDEQMNYNEQFF.

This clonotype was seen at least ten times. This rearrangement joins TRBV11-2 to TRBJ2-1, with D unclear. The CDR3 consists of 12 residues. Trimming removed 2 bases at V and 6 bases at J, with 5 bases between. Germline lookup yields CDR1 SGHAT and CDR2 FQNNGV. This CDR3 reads CASSLRSNEQFF. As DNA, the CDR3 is TGTGCCAGCAGCTTACGGAGCAATGAGCAGTTCTTC.

The CDR3 loop reads CASSETLAGGYNEQFF. Here the CDR3 DNA reads TGTGCCAGCAGTGAGACTTTAGCGGGGGGCTACAATGAGCAGTTCTTC. The chain joins TRBV6-1 to TRBJ2-1; 10 bases line up with TRBD2. This CDR3 region has 16 residues. The germline V gene encodes CDR1 MNHNS and CDR2 SASEGT. Trimming at V came to 3 bases and at J to 3 bases, leaving 5 bases not matched to a gene.

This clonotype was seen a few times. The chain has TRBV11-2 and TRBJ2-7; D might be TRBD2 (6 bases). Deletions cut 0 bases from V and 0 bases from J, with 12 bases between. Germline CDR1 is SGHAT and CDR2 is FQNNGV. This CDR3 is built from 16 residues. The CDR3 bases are TGTGCCAGCAGCTTAGATAGGCTAGCGCCCTCCTACGAGCAGTACTTC. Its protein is CASSLDRLAPSYEQYF. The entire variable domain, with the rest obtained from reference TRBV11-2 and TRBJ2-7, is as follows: EAGVAQSPRYKIIEKRQSVAFWCNPISGHATLYWYQQILGQGPKLLIQFQNNGVVDDSQLPKDRFSAERLKGVDSTLKIQPAKLEDSAVYLCASSLDRLAPSYEQYFGPGTRLTVT.

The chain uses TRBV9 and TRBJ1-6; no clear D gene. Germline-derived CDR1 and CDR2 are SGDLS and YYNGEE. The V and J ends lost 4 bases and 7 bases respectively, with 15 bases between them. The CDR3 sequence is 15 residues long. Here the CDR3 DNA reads TGTGCCAGCAGCACGCAACCCGTGGGAAATTCACCCCTCCACTTT. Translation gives CASSTQPVGNSPLHF.

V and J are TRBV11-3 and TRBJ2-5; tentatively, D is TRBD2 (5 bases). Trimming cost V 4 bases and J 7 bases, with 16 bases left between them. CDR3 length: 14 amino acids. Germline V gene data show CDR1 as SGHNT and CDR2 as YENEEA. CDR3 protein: CASSSQGSAGTQYF. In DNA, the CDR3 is TGTGCCAGCAGCTCCCAAGGCTCGGCGGGGACCCAGTACTTC.

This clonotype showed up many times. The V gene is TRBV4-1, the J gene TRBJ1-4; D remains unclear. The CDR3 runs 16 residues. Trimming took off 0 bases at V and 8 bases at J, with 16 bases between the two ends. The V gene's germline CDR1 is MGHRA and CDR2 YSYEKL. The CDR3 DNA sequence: TGCGCCAGCAGCCAAGAAGGACCCAGTAGATCGGAAAAACTGTTTTTT. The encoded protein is CASSQEGPSRSEKLFF.